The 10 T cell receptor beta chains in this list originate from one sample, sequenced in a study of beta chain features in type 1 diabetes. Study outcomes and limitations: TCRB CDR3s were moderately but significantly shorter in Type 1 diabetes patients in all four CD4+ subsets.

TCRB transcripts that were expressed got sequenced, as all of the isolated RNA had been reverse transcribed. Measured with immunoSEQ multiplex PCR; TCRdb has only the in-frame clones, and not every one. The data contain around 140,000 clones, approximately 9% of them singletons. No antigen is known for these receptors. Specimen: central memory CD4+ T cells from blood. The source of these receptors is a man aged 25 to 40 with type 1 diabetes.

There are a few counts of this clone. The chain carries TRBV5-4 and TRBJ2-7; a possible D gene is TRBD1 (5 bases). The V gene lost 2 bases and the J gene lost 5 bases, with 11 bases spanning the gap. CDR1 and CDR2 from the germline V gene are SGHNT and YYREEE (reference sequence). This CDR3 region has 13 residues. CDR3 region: CASSLGAGNEQYF. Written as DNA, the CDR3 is TGTGCCAGCAGCTTAGGTGCAGGGAACGAGCAGTACTTC. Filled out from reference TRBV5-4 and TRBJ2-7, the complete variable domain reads ETGVTQSPTHLIKTRGQQVTLRCSSQSGHNTVSWYQQALGQGPQFIFQYYREEENGRGNFPPRFSGLQFPNYSSELNVNALELDDSALYLCASSLGAGNEQYFGPGTRLTVT.

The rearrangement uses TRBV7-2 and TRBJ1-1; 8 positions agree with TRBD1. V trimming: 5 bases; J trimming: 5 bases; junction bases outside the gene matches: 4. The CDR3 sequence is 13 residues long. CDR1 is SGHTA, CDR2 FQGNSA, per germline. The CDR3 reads CASSLQGDTEAFF. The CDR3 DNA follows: TGTGCCAGCAGCCTACAGGGGGATACTGAAGCTTTCTTT.

The CDR3 DNA follows: TGTGCCAGCAGTGTTAAAACAGCCACAGATACGCAGTATTTT. Encoded protein: CASSVKTATDTQYF. This rearrangement joins TRBV2 to TRBJ2-3, with D hard to call. The germline V gene has CDR1 SNHLY and CDR2 FYNNEI. Trimming removed 4 bases at V and 2 bases at J, with 10 bases between. There are 14 residues in the CDR3.

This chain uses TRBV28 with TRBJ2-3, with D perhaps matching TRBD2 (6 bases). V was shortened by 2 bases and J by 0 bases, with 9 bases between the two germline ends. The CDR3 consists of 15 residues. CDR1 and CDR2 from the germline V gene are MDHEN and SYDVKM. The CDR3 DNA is TGTGCCAGCAGTTTAGCGGGGCGTAGCACAGATACGCAGTATTTT. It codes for CASSLAGRSTDTQYF.

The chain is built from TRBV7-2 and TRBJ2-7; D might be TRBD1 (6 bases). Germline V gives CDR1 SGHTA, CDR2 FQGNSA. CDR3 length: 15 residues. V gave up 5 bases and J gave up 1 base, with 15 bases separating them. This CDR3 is CASSADRTVSYEQYF. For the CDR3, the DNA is TGTGCCAGCAGCGCCGACAGGACCGTTTCCTACGAGCAGTACTTC.

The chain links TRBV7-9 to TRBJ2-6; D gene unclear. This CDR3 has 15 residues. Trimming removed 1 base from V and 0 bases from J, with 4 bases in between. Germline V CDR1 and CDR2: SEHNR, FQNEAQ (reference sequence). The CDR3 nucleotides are TGTGCCAGCAGCTTAGACAGCTCTGGGGCCAACGTCCTGACTTTC. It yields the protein CASSLDSSGANVLTF.

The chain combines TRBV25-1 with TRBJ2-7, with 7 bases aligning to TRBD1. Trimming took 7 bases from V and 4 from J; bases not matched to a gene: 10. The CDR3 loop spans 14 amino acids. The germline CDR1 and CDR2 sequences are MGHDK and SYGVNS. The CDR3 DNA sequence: TGTGCCAGCACCGGACAGGAAAACCCGTACGAGCAGTACTTC. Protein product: CASTGQENPYEQYF.

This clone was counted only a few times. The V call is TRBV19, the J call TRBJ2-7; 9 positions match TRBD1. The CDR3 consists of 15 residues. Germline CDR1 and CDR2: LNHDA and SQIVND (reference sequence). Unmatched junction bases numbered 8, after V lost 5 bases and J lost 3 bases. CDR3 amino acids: CASSRTGQGYYEQYF. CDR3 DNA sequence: TGTGCCAGTAGTCGGACGGGACAGGGCTACTACGAGCAGTACTTC.

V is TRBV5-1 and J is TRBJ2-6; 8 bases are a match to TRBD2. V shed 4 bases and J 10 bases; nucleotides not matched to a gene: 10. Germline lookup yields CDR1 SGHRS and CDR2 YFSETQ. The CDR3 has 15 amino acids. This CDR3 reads CASSPDGGAPNVLTF. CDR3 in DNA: TGCGCCAGCAGCCCGGACGGGGGGGCCCCTAACGTCCTGACTTTC.

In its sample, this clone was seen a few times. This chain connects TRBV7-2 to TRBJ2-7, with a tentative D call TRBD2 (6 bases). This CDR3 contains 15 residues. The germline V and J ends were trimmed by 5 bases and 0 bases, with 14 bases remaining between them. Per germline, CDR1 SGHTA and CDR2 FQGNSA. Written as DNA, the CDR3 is TGTGCCAGCAGCCCCGATCACGGGAGCTCCTACGAGCAGTACTTC. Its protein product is CASSPDHGSSYEQYF.